The rows below give T cell receptor beta chains drawn from one sample of a study of sequential checkpoint blockade in melanoma. Profiling relied on immunoSEQ multiplex PCR, and the TCRdb table lists in-frame clones only, not all of them. The table includes approximately 28,000 clones, roughly nine tenths detected once. The sample in question was CD8+ T cells sorted from blood (inferred from file names), obtained from a patient given nivolumab and ipilimumab in sequence. All receptors derive from a human donor with melanoma. CDR3s include the opening cysteine and the closing phenylalanine or tryptophan. The D gene is left open where the match is weak.

CDR3 protein: CASSPTDFYNEQFF; J gene: TRBJ2-1; V gene: TRBV6-5; D gene: NA
CDR3 protein: CASSQTATNEKLFF; J gene: TRBJ1-4; V gene: TRBV7-9; D gene: NA
CDR3 protein: CASSGADNEQFF; J gene: TRBJ2-1; V gene: TRBV4-3; D gene: NA
CDR3 protein: CASKGSGNTEAFF; J gene: TRBJ1-1; V gene: TRBV4-3; D gene: NA
CDR3 protein: CASRLAGFNEQFF; J gene: TRBJ2-1; V gene: TRBV19; D gene: TRBD2
CDR3 protein: CASSPSRDRSINQPQHF; J gene: TRBJ1-5; V gene: TRBV28; D gene: TRBD1
CDR3 protein: CASTLWAGEGSGNTIYF; J gene: TRBJ1-3; V gene: TRBV7-6; D gene: NA
CDR3 protein: CASSRTSGDSYEQYF; J gene: NA; V gene: TRBV4-3; D gene: TRBD2
CDR3 protein: CAWGVWAYSGVGELFF; J gene: TRBJ2-2; V gene: TRBV30; D gene: TRBD2
CDR3 protein: CASSMSRLGNTEAFF; J gene: TRBJ1-1; V gene: TRBV19; D gene: NA
CDR3 protein: CSVEAAGVGYGYTF; J gene: TRBJ1-2; V gene: TRBV29-1; D gene: NA
CDR3 protein: CASSMTGGIYEQYF; J gene: TRBJ2-7; V gene: TRBV19; D gene: TRBD1